This TCR beta chain was retrieved from a study of blood T cell repertoires in COVID-19. Study details: Whether acute or convalescent, the COVID-19 samples came from the United States, Italy and Spain. From T cells, B-cell-depleted T cells, or PBMCs came the material, which was cDNA or gDNA.

Original methodology: Reference gene primers were amplified, and this amplification served to estimate nucleated cell counts. Generated by immunoSEQ multiplex PCR, the TCRdb table keeps only in-frame clones and is missing some. That table is the source of V, J and clone size, and D and trimming were worked out from the DNA. The sample holds about 150,000 clones, approximately 87% seen once. This TCR was recovered from a man in his forties or fifties with active COVID-19. Sequenced input: peripheral blood.

This CDR3 reads CASRRAGVGYTF. CDR3 DNA sequence: TGTGCCAGCAGGCGAGCAGGGGTAGGCTACACCTTC. This chain joins TRBV12-3 or TRBV12-4 and TRBJ1-2, with D tentatively TRBD1 (6 bases). The CDR3 loop spans 12 amino acids. Trimming cost V 6 bases and J 8 bases, with 13 bases left between them.